The 8 T cell receptor beta chains listed next were all sequenced from one sample in a study of CD8+ T cells in alopecia areata. Once RNA had been extracted, it was reverse transcribed into cDNA to act as the sequencing template. The protocol was immunoSEQ multiplex PCR, while the TCRdb copy is restricted to in-frame clones and leaves out a portion. The data show 270,000 or so clones, with none appearing a single time. The sorting of pooled cutaneous lymph node cells relied on CD4, CD8alpha, NKG2D, NKG2ACE and other markers. Sequenced sample: CD4+ T cells sorted from a lymph node. These receptors all come from a C3H/HeJ mouse with alopecia areata. The strain's MHC haplotype is H2-k.

This clone was picked up a small number of times. Mouse gene names and germline throughout. The read terminates 4 residues before the CDR3 end, so the remaining end is supplied by the germline J gene. This sample also contains other DNA sequences that code for the same CDR3. The rearrangement uses TRBV17 and TRBJ1-2, with TRBD1 matching over 7 bases. CDR1 and CDR2 from the germline V gene are MNHDT and YYDKIL. This CDR3 contains 14 residues. The V gene end was trimmed by 1 base and the J gene end by 3 bases; junction bases not matched to a gene: 2. The sequenced part of the CDR3 DNA is TGTGCTAGCAGTAGAGGAGGGGGCGACTCC. Translated: CASSRGGGDS. The complete CDR3 sequence is CASSRGGGDSDYTF.

A remark on this clone: Gene names denote mouse genes. Read coverage stops 4 residues before the CDR3 terminus; the germline J gene supplies the remainder. In the same sample, other DNA sequences code for this CDR3. The chain employs TRBV5 and TRBJ2-5; 9 bases match TRBD1. The CDR3 totals 13 residues. Germline CDR1 reads LGHNA; CDR2 reads YNLKQL (reference sequence). The CDR3 spells CASSQTGGDTQYF. The part of the CDR3 DNA that was read is TGTGCCAGCAGCCAAACAGGGGGCGAC.

Concerning this clone itself: Gene labels here are mouse ones. The read finishes 4 residues shy of the CDR3 end, and the germline J gene is used to complete it. This chain links TRBV13-2 with TRBJ2-1; D is ambiguous. Germline-derived CDR1 and CDR2 are NNHNN and SYGAGS (reference sequence). The CDR3 length is 13 residues. Trimming cost V 0 bases and J 4 bases, with 5 bases left between them. CDR3 DNA (partial): TGTGCCAGCGGTGATGCAAGGTATGCT. As protein: CASGDARYA. In full, the CDR3 reads CASGDARYAEQFF.

This clone showed up just a few times. These gene names are mouse names. The observed sequence ends 4 residues before the CDR3 terminus, with the missing tail filled in from the germline J gene. This chain uses TRBV13-3 with TRBJ2-7, with D possibly matching TRBD1 (5 bases). The length of the CDR3 is 11 residues. The germline V gene encodes CDR1 NNHDY and CDR2 SYVADS. CDR3 sequence: CASSLRDEQYF. CDR3 DNA (partial): TGTGCCAGCAGCCTCAGGGAT.

Notes on this clone: Mouse gene names and germline throughout. The read comes to an end 4 residues before the CDR3 does, leaving the germline J gene to fill in the end. This specimen includes other DNA sequences encoding the same CDR3. The chain carries TRBV19 and TRBJ1-2; tentatively, D is TRBD1 (5 bases). The CDR3 totals 12 residues. Trimming pared 2 bases from V and 4 bases from J, leaving 6 bases between. Germline CDR1 and CDR2: FNHDT and SITEND (reference sequence). CDR3 sequence reads: CASSIGGSDYTF. The CDR3 bases that were read are TGTGCCAGCAGTATTGGGGGCTCC. Looking up the rest from reference TRBV19 and TRBJ1-2 gives the full variable domain: GGIITQTPKFLIGQEGQKLTLKCQQNFNHDTMYWYRQDSGKGLRLIYYSITENDLQKGDLSEGYDASREKKSSFSLTVTSAQKNEMAVFLCASSIGGSDYTFGSGTRLLVI.

This clone turned up a few times. Gene names denote mouse genes. The DNA ends 4 residues before the CDR3 does, and the rest of the CDR3 is filled in from the germline J gene. The genes are TRBV19 and TRBJ2-4; 8 nucleotides match TRBD1. The CDR3 is 15 amino acids. Germline-derived CDR1 and CDR2 are FNHDT and SITEND (reference sequence). Trimming cost V 3 bases and J 1 base; bases outside gene matches: 4. This CDR3 is CASSTRGRGQNTLYF. CDR3 bases read: TGTGCCAGCAGTACCAGGGGGCGCGGTCAAAAC.

In this sample, this clone turned up a few times. Gene and germline names: mouse. Coverage ceases 4 residues before the CDR3 finishes, and the germline J gene fills in the end. The V gene is TRBV19, the J gene TRBJ1-2, with D perhaps TRBD1 (6 bases). Between the trimmed V and J ends, which lost 1 base and 2 bases, there was a span of 9 bases. The CDR3 consists of 14 residues. CDR1 and CDR2 from the germline V gene are FNHDT and SITEND (reference sequence). The DNA read from the CDR3 is TGTGCCAGCAGTATAAGGAGGGGGAACTCC. Its protein product is CASSIRRGNS. The entire CDR3 reads CASSIRRGNSDYTF.

A word on this clone: Gene and germline names: mouse. The sequence runs out 4 residues before the end of the CDR3; the remainder is reconstructed from the germline J gene. The chain links TRBV29 to TRBJ2-1, with 10 nucleotides matching TRBD1. The CDR3 totals 13 residues. Germline V lookup: CDR1 MSHET, CDR2 SYDVDS. The CDR3 here is CASSRDRGSEQFF. CDR3 bases read: TGTGCTAGCAGTCGGGACAGGGGTTCT.